This T cell receptor beta chain was captured by sequencing in a study of T cell changes during pregnancy in multiple sclerosis (dated by TCRdb to about 2019). In terms of the full investigation: The study looked at changes in the T cell repertoire across pregnancy in women with multiple sclerosis.

Inclusive of the bounding cysteine and phenylalanine, the CDR3 is 16 residues long. The entry retains the CDR3 DNA only, 48 bases that are in frame from base 1. The germline V gene encodes CDR1 SEHNR and CDR2 FQNEAQ (reference sequence). At the junction V is shortened by 1 base and J by 3 bases, with 15 bases in between. Comments on this clone: No antigen is known for it. No base quality information exists; no much larger clone differs at one position.

Preparation of the library involved the immunoSEQ multiplex PCR assay. In its TCRdb copy, this immuneACCESS table keeps in-frame sequences only and misses some clones. Where compared with another copy, unresolved V genes explain less than half of these, and the others have no known cause. The sample table holds around 62,000 clones, of which roughly 93% were seen once. Of the sample, less than 4.5% falls within the top ten clones. The sample here was CD8+ T cells from peripheral blood mononuclear cells, taken in the second trimester of pregnancy. This clonotype originated in a female donor with multiple sclerosis, enrolled in a pregnancy study. The V gene is TRBV7-9 and the J gene is TRBJ1-2; the best D guess is TRBD1, with 5 bases matching. Here the CDR3 is given as CASSLEAQPGYYGYTF. The DNA sequence is as follows: TGTGCCAGCAGCTTAGAGGCCCAACCAGGGTACTATGGCTACACCTTC.